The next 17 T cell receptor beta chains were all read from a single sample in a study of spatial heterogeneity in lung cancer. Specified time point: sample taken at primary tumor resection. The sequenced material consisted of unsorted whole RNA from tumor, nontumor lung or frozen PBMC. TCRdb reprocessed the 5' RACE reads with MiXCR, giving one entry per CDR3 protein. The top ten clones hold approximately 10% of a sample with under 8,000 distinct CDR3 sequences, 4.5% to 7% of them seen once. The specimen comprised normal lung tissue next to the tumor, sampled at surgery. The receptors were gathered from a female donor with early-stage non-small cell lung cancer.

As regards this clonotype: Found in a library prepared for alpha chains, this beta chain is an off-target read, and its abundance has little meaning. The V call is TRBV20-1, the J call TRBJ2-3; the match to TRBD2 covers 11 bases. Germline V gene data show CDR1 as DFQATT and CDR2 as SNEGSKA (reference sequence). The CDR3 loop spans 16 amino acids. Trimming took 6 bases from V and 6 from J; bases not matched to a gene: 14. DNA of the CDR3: TGCAGTGCCTTAGCGGGAGGGCCTCTATTGCCGGATACGCAGTATTTT. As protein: CSALAGGPLLPDTQYF.

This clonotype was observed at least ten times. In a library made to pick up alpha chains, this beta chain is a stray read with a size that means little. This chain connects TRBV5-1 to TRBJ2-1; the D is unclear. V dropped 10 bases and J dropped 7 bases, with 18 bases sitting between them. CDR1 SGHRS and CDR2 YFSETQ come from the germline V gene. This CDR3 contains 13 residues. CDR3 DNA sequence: TGCGCCTGCACTTCGGGTCCTGGAAATGAGCAGTTCTTC. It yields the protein CACTSGPGNEQFF.

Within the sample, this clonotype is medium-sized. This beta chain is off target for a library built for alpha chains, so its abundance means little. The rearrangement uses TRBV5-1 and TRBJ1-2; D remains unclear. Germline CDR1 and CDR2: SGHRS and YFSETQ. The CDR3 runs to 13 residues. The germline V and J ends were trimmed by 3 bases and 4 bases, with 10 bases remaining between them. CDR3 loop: CASSSTGPYGYTF. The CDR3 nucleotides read TGCGCCAGCAGCTCCACTGGGCCCTATGGCTACACCTTC. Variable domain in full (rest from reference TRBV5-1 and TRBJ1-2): KAGVTQTPRYLIKTRGQQVTLSCSPISGHRSVSWYQQTPGQGLQFLFEYFSETQRNKGNFPGRFSGRQFSNSRSEMNVSTLELGDSALYLCASSSTGPYGYTFGSGTRLTVV.

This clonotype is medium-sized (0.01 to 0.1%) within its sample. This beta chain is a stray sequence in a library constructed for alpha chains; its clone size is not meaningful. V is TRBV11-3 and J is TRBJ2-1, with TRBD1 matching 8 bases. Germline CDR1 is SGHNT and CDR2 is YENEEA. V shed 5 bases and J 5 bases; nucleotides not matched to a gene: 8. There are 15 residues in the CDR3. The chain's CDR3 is CASSPRTGFHNEQFF. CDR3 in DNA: TGTGCCAGCAGCCCTAGGACAGGGTTTCACAATGAGCAGTTCTTC. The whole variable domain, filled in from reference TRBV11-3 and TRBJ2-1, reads EAGVVQSPRYKIIEKKQPVAFWCNPISGHNTLYWYLQNLGQGPELLIRYENEEAVDDSQLPKDRFSAERLKGVDSTLKIQPAELGDSAVYLCASSPRTGFHNEQFFGPGTRLTVL.

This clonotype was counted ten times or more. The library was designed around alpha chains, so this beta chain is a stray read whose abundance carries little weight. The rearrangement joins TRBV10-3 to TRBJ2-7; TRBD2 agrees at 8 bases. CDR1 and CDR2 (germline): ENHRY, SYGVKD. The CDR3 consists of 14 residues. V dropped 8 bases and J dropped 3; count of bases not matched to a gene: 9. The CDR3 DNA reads TGTGCCATCGGGGGACTAGATCGGTACTACGAGCAGTACTTC. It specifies CAIGGLDRYYEQYF.

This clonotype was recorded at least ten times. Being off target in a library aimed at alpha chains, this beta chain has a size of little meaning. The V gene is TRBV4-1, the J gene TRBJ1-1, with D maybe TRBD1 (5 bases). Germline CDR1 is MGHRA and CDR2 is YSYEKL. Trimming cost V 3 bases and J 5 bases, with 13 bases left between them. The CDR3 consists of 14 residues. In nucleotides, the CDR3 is TGCGCCAGCAGCCAGCCCAGGGCCAATACTGAAGCTTTCTTT. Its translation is CASSQPRANTEAFF.

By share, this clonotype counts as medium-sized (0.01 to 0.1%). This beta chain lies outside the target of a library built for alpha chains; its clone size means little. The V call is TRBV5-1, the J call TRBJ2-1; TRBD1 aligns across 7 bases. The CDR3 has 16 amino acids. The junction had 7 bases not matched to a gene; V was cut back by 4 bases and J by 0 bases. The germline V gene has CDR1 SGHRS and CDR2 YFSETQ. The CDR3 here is CASSGGQLLSYNEQFF. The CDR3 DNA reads TGCGCCAGCAGCGGGGGACAGCTACTCTCCTACAATGAGCAGTTCTTC.

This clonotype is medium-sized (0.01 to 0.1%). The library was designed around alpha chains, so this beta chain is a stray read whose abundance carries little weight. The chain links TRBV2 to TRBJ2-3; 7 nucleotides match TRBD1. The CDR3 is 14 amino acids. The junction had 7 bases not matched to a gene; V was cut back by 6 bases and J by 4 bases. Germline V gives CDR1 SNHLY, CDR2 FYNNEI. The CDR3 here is CASRFIGGADTQYF. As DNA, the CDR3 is TGTGCCAGCAGATTTATAGGGGGCGCAGATACGCAGTATTTT.

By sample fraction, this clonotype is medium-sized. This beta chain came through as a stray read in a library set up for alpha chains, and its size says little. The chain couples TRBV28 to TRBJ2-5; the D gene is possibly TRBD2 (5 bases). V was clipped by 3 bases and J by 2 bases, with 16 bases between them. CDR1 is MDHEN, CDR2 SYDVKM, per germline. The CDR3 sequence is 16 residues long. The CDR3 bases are TGTGCCAGCAGTTTCGGCCCGGGGATGCGTCAAGAGACCCAGTACTTC. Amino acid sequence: CASSFGPGMRQETQYF.

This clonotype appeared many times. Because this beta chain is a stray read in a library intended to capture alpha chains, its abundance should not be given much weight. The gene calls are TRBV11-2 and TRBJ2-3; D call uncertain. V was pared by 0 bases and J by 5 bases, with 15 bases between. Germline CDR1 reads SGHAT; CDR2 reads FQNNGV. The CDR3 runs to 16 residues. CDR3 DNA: TGTGCCAGCAGCTTAGATCGTCCTGGGGTTGGAGATACGCAGTATTTT. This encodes CASSLDRPGVGDTQYF.

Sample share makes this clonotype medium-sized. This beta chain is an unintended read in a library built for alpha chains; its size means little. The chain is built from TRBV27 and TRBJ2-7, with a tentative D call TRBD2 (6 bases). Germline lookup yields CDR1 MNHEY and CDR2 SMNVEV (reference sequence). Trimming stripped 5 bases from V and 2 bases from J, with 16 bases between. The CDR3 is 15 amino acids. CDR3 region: CASSTQLATTYEQYF. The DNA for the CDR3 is TGTGCCAGCAGTACACAACTAGCAACCACCTACGAGCAGTACTTC.

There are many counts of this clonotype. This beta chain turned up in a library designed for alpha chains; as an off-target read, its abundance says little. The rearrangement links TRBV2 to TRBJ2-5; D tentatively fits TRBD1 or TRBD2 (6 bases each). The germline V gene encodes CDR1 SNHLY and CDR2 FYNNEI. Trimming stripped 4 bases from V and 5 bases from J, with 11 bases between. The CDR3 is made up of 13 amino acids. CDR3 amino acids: CASSGGAGETQYF. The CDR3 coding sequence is TGTGCCAGCAGTGGGGGGGCCGGGGAGACCCAGTACTTC.

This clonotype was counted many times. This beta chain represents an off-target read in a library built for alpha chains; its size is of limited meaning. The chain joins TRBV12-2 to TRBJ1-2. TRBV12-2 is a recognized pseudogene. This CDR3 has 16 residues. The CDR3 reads CASRSSGRLSNYGYTF. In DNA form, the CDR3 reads TGTGCAAGTCGCTCTAGCGGCCGTCTTAGTAACTATGGCTACACCTTC.

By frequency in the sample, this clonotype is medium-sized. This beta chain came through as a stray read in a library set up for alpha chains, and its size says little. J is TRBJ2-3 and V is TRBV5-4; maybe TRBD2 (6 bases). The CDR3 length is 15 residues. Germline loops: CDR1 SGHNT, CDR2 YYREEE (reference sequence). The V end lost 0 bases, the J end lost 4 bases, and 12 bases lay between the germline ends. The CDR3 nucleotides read TGTGCCAGCAGCTTGGTTCGCGCGGGGTCAGATACGCAGTATTTT. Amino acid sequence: CASSLVRAGSDTQYF.

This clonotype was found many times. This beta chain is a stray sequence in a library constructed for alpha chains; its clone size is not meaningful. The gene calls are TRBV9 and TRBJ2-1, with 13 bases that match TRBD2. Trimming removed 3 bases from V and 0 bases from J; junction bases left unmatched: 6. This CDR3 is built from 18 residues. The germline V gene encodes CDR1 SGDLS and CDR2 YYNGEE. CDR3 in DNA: TGTGCCAGCAGCGCCGGACTAGCGGGAGAGAGCTCCTACAATGAGCAGTTCTTC. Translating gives CASSAGLAGESSYNEQFF.

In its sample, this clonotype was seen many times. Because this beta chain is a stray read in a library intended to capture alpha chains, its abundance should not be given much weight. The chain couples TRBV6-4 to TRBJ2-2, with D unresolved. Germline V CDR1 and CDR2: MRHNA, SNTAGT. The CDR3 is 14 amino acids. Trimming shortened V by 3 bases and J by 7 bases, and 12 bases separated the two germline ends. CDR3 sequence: CASSDPSDHGELFF. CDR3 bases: TGTGCCAGCAGTGATCCTTCAGACCACGGGGAGCTGTTTTTT.

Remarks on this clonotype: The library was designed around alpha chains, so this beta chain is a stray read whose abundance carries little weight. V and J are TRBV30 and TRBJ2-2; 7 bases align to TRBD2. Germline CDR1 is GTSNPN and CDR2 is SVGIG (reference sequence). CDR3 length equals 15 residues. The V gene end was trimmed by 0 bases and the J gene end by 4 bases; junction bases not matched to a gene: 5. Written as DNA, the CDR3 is TGTGCCTGGAGTGTATACGGGAGGTTCACCGGGGAGCTGTTTTTT. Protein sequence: CAWSVYGRFTGELFF.